Included here is one T cell receptor beta chain sequence, with context. The sample belongs to a study of blood T cells in healthy people across ages. Germline CDR1 and CDR2: SNHLY and FYNNEI. The V and J ends lost 6 bases and 6 bases respectively, with 16 bases between them. CDR3 length: 14 residues. Through a sample-barcoded 5' primer and a J-beta primer mix, a second PCR was run for roughly 7 to 12 cycles. TCRdb independently ran MiXCR on the 5' RACE reads; one entry per CDR3 protein. Among 800,000 or so distinct CDR3 sequences listed, around 68% were seen once. Specimen: blood. The chain is built from TRBV2 and TRBJ2-3, with D tentatively TRBD1 (7 bases). The clonotype originates from a man aged 25-45 years in good health. The CDR3, as DNA: TGTGCCAGCAGGGCTAGCAGGGGGGTGGATACGCAGTATTTT. Its protein is CASRASRGVDTQYF.